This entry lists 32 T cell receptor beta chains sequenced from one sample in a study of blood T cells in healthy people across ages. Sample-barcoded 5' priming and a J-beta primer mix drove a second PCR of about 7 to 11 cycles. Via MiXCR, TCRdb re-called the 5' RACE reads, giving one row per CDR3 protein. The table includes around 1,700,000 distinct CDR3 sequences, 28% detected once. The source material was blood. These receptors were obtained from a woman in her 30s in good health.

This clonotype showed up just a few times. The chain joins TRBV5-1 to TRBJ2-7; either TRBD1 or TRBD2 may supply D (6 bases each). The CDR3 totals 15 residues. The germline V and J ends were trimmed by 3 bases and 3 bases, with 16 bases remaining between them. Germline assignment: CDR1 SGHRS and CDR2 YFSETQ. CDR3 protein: CASSSRGVGFYEQYF. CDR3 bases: TGCGCCAGCAGCTCGAGGGGGGTAGGTTTCTACGAGCAGTACTTC.

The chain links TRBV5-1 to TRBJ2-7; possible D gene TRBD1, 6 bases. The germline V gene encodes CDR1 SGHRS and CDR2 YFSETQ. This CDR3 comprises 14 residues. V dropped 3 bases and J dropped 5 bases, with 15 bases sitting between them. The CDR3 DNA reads TGCGCCAGCAGCTGGGAAAACAGGGACGACGAGCAGTACTTC. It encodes CASSWENRDDEQYF.

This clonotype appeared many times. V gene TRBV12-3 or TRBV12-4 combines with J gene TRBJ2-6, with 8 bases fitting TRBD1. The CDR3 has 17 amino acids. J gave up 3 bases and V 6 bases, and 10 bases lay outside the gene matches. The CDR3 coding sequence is TGTGCCAGCAGCACCGGGACAGGCAAGGATGGGGCCAACGTCCTGACTTTC. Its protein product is CASSTGTGKDGANVLTF.

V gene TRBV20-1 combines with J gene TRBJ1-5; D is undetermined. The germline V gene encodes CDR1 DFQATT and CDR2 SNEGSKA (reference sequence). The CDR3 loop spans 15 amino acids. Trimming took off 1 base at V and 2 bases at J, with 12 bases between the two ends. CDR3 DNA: TGCAGTGCTAGAGTTGACCCCTCGGGCAATCAGCCCCAGCATTTT. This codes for CSARVDPSGNQPQHF.

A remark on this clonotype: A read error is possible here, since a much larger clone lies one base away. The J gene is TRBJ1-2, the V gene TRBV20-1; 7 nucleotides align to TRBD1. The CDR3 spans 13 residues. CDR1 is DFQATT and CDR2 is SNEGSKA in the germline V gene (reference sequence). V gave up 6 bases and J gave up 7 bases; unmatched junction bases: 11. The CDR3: CSATDRMTTGYTF. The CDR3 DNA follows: TGCAGTGCGACGGACAGGATGACTACTGGCTACACCTTC.

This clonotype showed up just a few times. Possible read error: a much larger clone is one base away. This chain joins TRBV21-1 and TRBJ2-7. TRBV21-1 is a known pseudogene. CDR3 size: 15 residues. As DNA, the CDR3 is TGTGCCGGCAGCAAACTGGCAGGCCTTGACTACGAGCAGTACTTC. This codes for CAGSKLAGLDYEQYF.

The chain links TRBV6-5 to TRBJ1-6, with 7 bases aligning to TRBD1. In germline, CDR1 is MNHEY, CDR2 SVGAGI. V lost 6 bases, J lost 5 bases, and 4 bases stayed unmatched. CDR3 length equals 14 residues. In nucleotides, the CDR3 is TGTGCCAGCAGAACCACAGGGGATAATTCACCCCTCCACTTT. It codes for CASRTTGDNSPLHF.

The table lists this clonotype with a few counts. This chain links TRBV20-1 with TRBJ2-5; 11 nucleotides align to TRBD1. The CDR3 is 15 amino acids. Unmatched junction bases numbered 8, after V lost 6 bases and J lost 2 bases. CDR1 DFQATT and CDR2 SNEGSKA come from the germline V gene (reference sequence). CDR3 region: CSAPGQGGRQETQYF. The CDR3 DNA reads TGCAGTGCCCCGGGACAGGGGGGGAGACAAGAGACCCAGTACTTC.

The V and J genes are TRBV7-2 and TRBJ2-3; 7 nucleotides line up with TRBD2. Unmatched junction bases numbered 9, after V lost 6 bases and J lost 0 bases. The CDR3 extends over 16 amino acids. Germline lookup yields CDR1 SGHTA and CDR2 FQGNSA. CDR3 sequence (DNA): TGTGCCAGCAGTTCCACTCTAGCGGTTAGCACAGATACGCAGTATTTT. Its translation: CASSSTLAVSTDTQYF.

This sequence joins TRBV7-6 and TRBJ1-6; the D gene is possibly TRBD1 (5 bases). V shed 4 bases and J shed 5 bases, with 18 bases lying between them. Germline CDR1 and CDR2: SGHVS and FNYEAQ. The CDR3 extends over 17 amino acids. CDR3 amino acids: CASSSGGGGTNNSPLHF. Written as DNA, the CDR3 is TGTGCCAGCAGCTCAGGTGGGGGGGGGACCAATAATTCACCCCTCCACTTT.

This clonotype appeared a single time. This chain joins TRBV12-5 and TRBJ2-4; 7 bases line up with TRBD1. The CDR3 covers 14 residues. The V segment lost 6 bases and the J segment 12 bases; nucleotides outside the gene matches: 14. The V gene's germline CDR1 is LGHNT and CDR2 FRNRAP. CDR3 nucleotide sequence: TGTGCTAGTGGCCATCCGGGACAGTTCCCCGATCAGTACTTC. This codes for CASGHPGQFPDQYF.

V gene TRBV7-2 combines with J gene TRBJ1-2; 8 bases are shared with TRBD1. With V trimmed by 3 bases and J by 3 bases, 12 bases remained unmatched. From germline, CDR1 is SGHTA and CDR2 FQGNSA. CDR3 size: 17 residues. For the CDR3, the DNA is TGTGCCAGCAGCTTCAGGGGGCGTGGGTCCGTTTACTATGGCTACACCTTC. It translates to CASSFRGRGSVYYGYTF.

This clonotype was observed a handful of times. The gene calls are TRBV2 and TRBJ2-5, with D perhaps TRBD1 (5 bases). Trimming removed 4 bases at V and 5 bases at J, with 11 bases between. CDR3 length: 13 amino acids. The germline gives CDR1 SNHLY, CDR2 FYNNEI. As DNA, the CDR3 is TGTGCCAGCAGTGTAATAGGGGTGGAGACCCAGTACTTC. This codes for CASSVIGVETQYF.

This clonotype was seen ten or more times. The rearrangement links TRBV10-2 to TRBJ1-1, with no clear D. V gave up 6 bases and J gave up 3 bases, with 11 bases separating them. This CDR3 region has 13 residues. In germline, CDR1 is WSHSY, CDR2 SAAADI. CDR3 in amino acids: CASSRGIDTEAFF. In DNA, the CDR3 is TGCGCCAGCAGCAGAGGGATCGACACTGAAGCTTTCTTT.

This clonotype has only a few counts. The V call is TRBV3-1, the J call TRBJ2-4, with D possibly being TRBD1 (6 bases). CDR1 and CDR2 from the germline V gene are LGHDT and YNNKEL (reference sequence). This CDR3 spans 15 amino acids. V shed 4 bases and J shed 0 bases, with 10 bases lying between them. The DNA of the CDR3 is TGTGCCAGCAGCCGACAGGCACTAGCCAAAAACATTCAGTACTTC. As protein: CASSRQALAKNIQYF.

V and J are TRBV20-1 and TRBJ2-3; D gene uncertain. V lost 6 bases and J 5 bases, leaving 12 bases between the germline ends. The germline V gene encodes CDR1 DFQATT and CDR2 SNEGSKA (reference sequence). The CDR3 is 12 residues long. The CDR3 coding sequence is TGCAGTGCGGACGAGGTCGTAGATACGCAGTATTTT. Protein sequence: CSADEVVDTQYF.

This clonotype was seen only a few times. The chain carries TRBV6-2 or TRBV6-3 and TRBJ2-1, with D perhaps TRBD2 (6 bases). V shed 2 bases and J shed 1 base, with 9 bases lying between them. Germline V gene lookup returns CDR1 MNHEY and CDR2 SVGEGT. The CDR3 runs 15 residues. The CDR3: CASSYGLPSYNEQFF. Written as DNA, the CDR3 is TGTGCCAGCAGTTACGGACTACCTTCCTACAATGAGCAGTTCTTC.

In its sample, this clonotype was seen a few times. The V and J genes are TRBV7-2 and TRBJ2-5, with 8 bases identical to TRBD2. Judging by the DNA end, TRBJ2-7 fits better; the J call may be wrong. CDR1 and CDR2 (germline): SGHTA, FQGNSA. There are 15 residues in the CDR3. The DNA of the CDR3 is TGTGCCAGCAGCTCAGTAGGCGGGGGGCTAAACGAGCAGTACTTC. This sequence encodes CASSSVGGGLNEQYF.

Written as DNA, the CDR3 is TGTGCCAGCAGCCGCCCAGGGATCTACGAGCAGTACTTC. It translates to CASSRPGIYEQYF. This chain links TRBV7-9 with TRBJ2-7, with D possibly TRBD1 on 5 matching bases. The V end was cut by 5 bases, the J end by 3 bases, with 11 bases between. The germline V gene has CDR1 SEHNR and CDR2 FQNEAQ (reference sequence). The CDR3 extends over 13 amino acids.

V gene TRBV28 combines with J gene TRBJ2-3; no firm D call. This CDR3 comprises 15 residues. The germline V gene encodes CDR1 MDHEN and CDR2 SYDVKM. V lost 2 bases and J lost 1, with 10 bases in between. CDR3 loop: CASSLPRLGTDTQYF. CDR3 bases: TGTGCCAGCAGTTTACCCCGCCTCGGCACAGATACGCAGTATTTT.

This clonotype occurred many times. The CDR3 region has the DNA TGTGCCAGCAGGGCTCCCTATGGCTACACCTTC. It codes for CASRAPYGYTF. This chain uses TRBV28 with TRBJ1-2, with D hard to call. The V end lost 6 bases, the J end lost 4 bases, and 6 bases lay between the germline ends. The CDR3 runs to 11 residues. Looked up from germline, CDR1 is MDHEN and CDR2 is SYDVKM.

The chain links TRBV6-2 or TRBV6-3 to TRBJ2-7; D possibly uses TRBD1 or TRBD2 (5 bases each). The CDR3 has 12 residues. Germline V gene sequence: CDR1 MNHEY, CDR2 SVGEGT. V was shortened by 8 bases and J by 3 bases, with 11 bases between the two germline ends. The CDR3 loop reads CASGGPHYEQYF. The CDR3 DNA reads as TGTGCCAGCGGGGGACCGCACTACGAGCAGTACTTC.

The CDR3 region has the DNA TGTGCCAGCAGAGGACAGGTCGCAGGTCCCCAGCATTTT. Translation gives CASRGQVAGPQHF. The rearrangement joins TRBV6-1 to TRBJ1-5; 7 nucleotides align to TRBD1. V lost 6 bases and J lost 10; bases outside the gene matches: 9. The CDR3 totals 13 residues. Germline V CDR1 and CDR2: MNHNS, SASEGT.

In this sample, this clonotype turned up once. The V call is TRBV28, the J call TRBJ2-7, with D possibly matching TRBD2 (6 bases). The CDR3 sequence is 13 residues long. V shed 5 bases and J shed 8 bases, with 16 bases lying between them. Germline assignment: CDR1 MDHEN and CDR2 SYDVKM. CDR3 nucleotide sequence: TGTGCCAGCAGTATGGAGGAGGGTGCGAAGCAGTACTTC. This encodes CASSMEEGAKQYF. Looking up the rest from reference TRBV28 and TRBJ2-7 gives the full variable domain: DVKVTQSSRYLVKRTGEKVFLECVQDMDHENMFWYRQDPGLGLRLIYFSYDVKMKEKGDIPEGYSVSREKKERFSLILESASTNQTSMYLCASSMEEGAKQYFGPGTRLTVT.

The CDR3 spells CASSQEIGTQVYYGYTF. The CDR3 nucleotides read TGTGCCAGCAGCCAAGAGATCGGGACACAGGTTTACTATGGCTACACCTTC. This chain links TRBV14 with TRBJ1-2; a possible D gene is TRBD1 (6 bases). V lost 0 bases and J 3 bases, leaving 17 bases between the germline ends. The germline gives CDR1 SGHDN, CDR2 FVKESK. CDR3 length equals 17 residues.

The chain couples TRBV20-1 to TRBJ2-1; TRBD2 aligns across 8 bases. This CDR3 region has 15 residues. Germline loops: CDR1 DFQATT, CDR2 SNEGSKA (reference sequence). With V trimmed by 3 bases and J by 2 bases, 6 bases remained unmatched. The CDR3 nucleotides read TGCAGTGCTAGGGCCACTAGCGGTGCCTACAATGAGCAGTTCTTC. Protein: CSARATSGAYNEQFF.

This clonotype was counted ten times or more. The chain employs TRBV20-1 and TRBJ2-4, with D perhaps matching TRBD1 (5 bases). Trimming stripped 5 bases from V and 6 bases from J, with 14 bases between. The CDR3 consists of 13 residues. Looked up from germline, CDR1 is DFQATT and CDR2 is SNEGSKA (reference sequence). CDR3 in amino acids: CSAPPYGANIQYF. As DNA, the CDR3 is TGCAGTGCTCCGCCATATGGGGCAAACATTCAGTACTTC.

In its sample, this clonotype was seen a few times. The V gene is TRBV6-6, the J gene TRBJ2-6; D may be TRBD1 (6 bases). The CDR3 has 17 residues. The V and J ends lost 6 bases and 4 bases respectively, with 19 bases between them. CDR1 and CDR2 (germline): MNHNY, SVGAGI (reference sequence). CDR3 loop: CASSILSGVSGANVLTF. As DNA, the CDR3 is TGTGCCAGCAGCATATTATCAGGGGTATCCGGGGCCAACGTCCTGACTTTC.

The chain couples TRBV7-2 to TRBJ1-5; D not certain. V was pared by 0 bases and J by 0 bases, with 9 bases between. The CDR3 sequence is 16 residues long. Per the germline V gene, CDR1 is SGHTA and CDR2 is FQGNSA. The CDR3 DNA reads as TGTGCCAGCAGCTTAGCAGGTTTGGGTAGCAATCAGCCCCAGCATTTT. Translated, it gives CASSLAGLGSNQPQHF.

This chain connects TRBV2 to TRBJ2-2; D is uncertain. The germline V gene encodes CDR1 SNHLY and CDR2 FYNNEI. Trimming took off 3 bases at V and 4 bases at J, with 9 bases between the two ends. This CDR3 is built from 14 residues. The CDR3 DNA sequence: TGTGCCAGCAGTGATCCCCTCACCACCGGGGAGCTGTTTTTT. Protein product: CASSDPLTTGELFF. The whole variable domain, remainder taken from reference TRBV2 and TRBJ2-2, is EPEVTQTPSHQVTQMGQEVILRCVPISNHLYFYWYRQILGQKVEFLVSFYNNEISEKSEIFDDQFSVERPDGSNFTLKIRSTKLEDSAMYFCASSDPLTTGELFFGEGSRLTVL.

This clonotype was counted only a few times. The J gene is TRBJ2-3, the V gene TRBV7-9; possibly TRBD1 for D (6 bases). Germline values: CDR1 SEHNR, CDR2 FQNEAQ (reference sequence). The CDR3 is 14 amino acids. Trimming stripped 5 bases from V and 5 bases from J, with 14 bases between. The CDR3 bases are TGTGCCAGCAGCGTACCGGGACAACAAGATACGCAGTATTTT. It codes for CASSVPGQQDTQYF.

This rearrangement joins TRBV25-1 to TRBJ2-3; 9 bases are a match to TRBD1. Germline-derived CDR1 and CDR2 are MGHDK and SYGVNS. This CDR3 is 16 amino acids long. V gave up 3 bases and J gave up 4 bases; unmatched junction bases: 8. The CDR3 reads CASSERGQGTADTQYF. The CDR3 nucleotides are TGTGCCAGCAGTGAGAGGGGACAGGGTACCGCAGATACGCAGTATTTT.